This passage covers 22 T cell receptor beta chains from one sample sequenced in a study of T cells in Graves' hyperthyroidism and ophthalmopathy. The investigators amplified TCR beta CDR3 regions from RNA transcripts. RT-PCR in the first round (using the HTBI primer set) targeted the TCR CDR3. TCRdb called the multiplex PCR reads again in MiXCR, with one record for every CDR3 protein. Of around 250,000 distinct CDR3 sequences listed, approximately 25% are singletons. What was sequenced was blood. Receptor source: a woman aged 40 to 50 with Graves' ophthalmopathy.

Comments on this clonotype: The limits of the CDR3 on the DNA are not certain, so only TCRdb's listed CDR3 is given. CDR3 region: CASSSSKTGAREYF. V usage is TRBV6-9 and J usage is TRBJ2-7; the table gives TRBD1 as D, unverified against the DNA. CDR1 and CDR2 (germline): MNHGY, SVAAGI. Termini included, the CDR3 measures 14 amino acids.

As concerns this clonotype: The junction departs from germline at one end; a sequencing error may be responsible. The DNA for the CDR3 is TGTGCCAGTAGTACCTCTAGCGGAGGGTACCAAGAGACCCAATACTTC. Its translation is CASSTSSGGYQETQYF. The chain has TRBV19 and TRBJ2-5; 7 bases line up with TRBD2. CDR3 length equals 16 residues. Germline V gene sequence: CDR1 LNHDA, CDR2 SQIVND (reference sequence).

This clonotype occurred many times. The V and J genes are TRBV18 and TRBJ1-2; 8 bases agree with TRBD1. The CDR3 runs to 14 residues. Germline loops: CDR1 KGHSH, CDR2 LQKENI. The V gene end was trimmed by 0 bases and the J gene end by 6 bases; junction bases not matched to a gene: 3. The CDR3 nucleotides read TGTGCCAGCTCACCACCGACAGGGGTAAATGGCTACACCTTC. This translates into CASSPPTGVNGYTF.

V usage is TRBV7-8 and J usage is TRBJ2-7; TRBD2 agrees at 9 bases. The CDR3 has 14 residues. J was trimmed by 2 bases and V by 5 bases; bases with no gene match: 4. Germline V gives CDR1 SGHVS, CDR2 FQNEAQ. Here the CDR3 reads CASSHGGGAYEQYF. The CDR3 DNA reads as TGTGCCAGCAGCCATGGCGGGGGGGCCTACGAGCAGTACTTC.

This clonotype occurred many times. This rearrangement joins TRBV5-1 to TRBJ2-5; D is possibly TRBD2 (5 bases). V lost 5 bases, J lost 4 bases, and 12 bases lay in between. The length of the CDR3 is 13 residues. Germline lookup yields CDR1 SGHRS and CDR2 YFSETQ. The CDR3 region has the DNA TGCGCCAGCAGTGTTGCGGAGGCAGAGACCCAGTACTTC. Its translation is CASSVAEAETQYF.

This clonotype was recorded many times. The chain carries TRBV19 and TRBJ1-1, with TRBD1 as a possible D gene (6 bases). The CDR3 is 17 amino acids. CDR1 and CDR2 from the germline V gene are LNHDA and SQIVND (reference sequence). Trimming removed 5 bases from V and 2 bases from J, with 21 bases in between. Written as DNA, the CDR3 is TGTGCCAGTAGTGCCGCAGGGGCGCGGACCGCTAACACTGAAGCTTTCTTT. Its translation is CASSAAGARTANTEAFF.

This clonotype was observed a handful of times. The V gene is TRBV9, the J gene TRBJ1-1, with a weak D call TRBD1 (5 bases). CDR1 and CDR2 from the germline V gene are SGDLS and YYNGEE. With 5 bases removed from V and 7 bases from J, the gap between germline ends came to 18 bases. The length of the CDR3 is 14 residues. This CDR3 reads CASSRTGTFYEAFF. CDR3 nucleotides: TGTGCCAGCAGTCGGACCGGGACCTTCTATGAAGCTTTCTTT. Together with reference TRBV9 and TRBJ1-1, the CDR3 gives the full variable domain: DSGVTQTPKHLITATGQRVTLRCSPRSGDLSVYWYQQSLDQGLQFLIQYYNGEERAKGNILERFSAQQFPDLHSELNLSSLELGDSALYFCASSRTGTFYEAFFGQGTRLTVV.

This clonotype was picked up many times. CDR3 in DNA: TGTGCCAGCAGCTTAGCGGGAGGGCCATACGAGCAGTACTTC. Protein: CASSLAGGPYEQYF. The chain uses TRBV7-8 and TRBJ2-7; 7 nucleotides align to TRBD2. Germline V lookup: CDR1 SGHVS, CDR2 FQNEAQ. The CDR3 contains 14 residues. The J segment lost 4 bases and the V segment lost 0 bases, leaving 3 bases of the junction unmatched.

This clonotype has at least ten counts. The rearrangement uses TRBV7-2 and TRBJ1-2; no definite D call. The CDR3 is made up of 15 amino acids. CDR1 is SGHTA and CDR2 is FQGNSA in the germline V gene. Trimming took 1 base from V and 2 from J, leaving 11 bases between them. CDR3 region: CASSLGTAPNYGYTF. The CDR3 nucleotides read TGTGCCAGCAGCTTAGGCACAGCCCCGAACTATGGCTACACCTTC.

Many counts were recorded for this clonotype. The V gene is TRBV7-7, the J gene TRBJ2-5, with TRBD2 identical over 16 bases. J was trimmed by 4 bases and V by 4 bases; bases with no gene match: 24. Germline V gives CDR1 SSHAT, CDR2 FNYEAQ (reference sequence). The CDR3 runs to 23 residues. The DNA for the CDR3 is TGTGCCAGCAGCTCTCACACGTTGGGGGATGCCGGGACTAGCGGGAGGGTGTTAGAGACCCAGTACTTC. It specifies CASSSHTLGDAGTSGRVLETQYF. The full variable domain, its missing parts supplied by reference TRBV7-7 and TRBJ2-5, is GAGVSQSPRYKVTKRGQDVTLRCDPISSHATLYWYQQALGQGPEFLTYFNYEAQPDKSGLPSDRFSAERPEGSISTLTIQRTEQRDSAMYRCASSSHTLGDAGTSGRVLETQYFGPGTRLLVL.

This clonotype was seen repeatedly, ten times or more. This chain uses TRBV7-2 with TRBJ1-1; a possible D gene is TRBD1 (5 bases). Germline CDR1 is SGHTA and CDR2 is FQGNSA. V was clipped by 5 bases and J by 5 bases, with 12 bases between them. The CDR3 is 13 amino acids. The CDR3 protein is CASSKGFTTEAFF. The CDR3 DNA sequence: TGTGCCAGCAGCAAGGGGTTTACGACTGAAGCTTTCTTT.

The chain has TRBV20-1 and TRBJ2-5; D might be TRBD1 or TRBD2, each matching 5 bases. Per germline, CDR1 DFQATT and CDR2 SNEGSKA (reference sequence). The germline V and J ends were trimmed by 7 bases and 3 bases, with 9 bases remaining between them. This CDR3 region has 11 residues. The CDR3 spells CSGGYKETQYF. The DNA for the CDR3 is TGCAGTGGGGGGTACAAAGAGACCCAGTACTTC.

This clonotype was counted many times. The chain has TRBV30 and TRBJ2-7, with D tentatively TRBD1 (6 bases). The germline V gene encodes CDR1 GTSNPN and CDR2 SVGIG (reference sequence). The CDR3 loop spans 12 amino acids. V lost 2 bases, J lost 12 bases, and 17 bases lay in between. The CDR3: CAWSIGQLDRYF. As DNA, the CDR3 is TGTGCCTGGAGTATAGGACAGCTCGATCGGTACTTC. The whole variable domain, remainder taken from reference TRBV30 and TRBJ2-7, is SQTIHQWPATLVQPVGSPLSLECTVEGTSNPNLYWYRQAAGRGLQLLFYSVGIGQISSEVPQNLSASRPQDRQFILSSKKLLLSDSGFYLCAWSIGQLDRYFGPGTRLTVT.

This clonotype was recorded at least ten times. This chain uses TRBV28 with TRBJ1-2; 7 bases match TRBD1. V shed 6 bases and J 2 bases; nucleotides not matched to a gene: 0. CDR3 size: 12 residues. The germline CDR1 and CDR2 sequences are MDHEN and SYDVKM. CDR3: CASRQGNYGYTF. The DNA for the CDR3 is TGTGCCAGCAGACAGGGGAACTATGGCTACACCTTC.

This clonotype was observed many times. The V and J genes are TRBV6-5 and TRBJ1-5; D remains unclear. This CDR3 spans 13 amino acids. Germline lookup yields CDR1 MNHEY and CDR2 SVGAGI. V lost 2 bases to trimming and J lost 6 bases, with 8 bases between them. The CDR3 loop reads CASSYDIGQPQHF. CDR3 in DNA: TGTGCCAGCAGTTACGATATAGGTCAGCCCCAGCATTTT.

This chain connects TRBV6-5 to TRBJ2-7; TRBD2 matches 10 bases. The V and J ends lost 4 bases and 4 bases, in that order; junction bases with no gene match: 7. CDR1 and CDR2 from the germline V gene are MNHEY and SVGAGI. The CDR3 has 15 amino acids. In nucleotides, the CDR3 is TGTGCCAGCAGTTTAACGGCTAGCGGGGGATACGAGCAGTACTTC. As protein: CASSLTASGGYEQYF.

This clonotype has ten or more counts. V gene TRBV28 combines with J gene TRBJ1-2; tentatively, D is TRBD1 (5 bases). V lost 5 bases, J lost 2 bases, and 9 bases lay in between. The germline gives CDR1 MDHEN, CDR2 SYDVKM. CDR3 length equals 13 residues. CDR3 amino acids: CASSLRANYGYTF. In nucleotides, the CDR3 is TGTGCCAGCAGTCTCAGGGCAAACTATGGCTACACCTTC.

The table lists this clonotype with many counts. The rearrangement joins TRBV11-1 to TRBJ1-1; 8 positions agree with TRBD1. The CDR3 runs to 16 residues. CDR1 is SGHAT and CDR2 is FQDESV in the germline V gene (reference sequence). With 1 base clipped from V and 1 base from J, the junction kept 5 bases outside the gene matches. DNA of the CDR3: TGTGCCAGCAGCTTAGGTCAGGGGGCGCGGAACACTGAAGCTTTCTTT. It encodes CASSLGQGARNTEAFF.

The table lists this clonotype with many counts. The CDR3 protein is CASSLGSGEVSPLHF. For the CDR3, the DNA is TGTGCCAGCAGTTTGGGTTCAGGGGAGGTTTCACCCCTCCACTTT. The chain links TRBV28 to TRBJ1-6, with TRBD1 as a possible D gene (6 bases). The ends were cut back, 3 bases at V and 9 bases at J, with 15 bases in the middle. This CDR3 is 15 amino acids long. The germline V gene has CDR1 MDHEN and CDR2 SYDVKM. Based on the CDR3 plus reference TRBV28 and TRBJ1-6, the full variable domain is DVKVTQSSRYLVKRTGEKVFLECVQDMDHENMFWYRQDPGLGLRLIYFSYDVKMKEKGDIPEGYSVSREKKERFSLILESASTNQTSMYLCASSLGSGEVSPLHFGNGTRLTVT.

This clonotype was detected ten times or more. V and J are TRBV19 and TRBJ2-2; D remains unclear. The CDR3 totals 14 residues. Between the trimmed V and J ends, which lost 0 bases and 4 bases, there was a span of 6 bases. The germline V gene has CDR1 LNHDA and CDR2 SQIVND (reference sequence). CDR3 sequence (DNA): TGTGCCAGTAGTATAGATGGCACCACCGGGGAGCTGTTTTTT. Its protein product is CASSIDGTTGELFF. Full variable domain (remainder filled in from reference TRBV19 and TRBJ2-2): DGGITQSPKYLFRKEGQNVTLSCEQNLNHDAMYWYRQDPGQGLRLIYYSQIVNDFQKGDIAEGYSVSREKKESFPLTVTSAQKNPTAFYLCASSIDGTTGELFFGEGSRLTVL.

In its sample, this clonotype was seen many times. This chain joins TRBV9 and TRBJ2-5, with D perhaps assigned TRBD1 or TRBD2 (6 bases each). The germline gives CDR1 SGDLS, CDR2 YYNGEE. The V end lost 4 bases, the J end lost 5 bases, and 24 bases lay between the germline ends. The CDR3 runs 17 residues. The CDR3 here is CASSPGGSWGAWETQYF. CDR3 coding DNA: TGTGCCAGCAGCCCAGGAGGATCCTGGGGGGCATGGGAGACCCAGTACTTC.

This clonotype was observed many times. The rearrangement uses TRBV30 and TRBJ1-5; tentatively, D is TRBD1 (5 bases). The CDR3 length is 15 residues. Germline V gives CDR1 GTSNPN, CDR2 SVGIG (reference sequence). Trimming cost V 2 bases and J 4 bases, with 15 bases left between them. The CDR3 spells CAWSSGSTVNQPQHF. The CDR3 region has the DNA TGTGCCTGGAGTTCCGGGTCGACAGTTAATCAGCCCCAGCATTTT.